This T cell receptor beta chain comes out of a study of T cells after yellow fever vaccination. TCRdb re-called the 5' RACE reads with MiXCR, one entry per CDR3 protein. The sample holds 50,000 to 65,000 distinct CDR3 sequences; about 6.6% are singletons and the top ten take more than 20%. V lost 4 bases and J lost 10, with 18 bases in between. Germline CDR1 and CDR2: SGHNT and YYREEE (reference sequence). The CDR3 length is 15 residues. This clonotype was seen more than once but under ten times. The material was CD8+ T cells not binding an NS4B(214-222) dextramer, sorted from PBMCs, obtained more than 40 days after the first yellow fever vaccination. The chain has TRBV5-4 and TRBJ1-6, with D tentatively TRBD1 (5 bases). The clonotype was recovered from a man younger than 35 who received the YFV17D yellow fever vaccine. The CDR3 loop reads CASSVQYGAGSPLHF. CDR3 DNA sequence: TGTGCCAGCAGCGTACAGTACGGGGCCGGATCACCCCTCCACTTT.